This TCR beta chain was retrieved from a study of T cell repertoires in cytomegalovirus infection. On the study more broadly: Public TCR beta signatures marked donors with CMV infection and the matching HLA.

The length of the CDR3 is 14 residues. The V end lost 1 base, the J end lost 4 bases, and 8 bases lay between the germline ends. Germline CDR1 and CDR2: DFQATT and SNEGSKA (reference sequence). One entry per CDR3 protein results from TCRdb running MiXCR on the reads. The repertoire consists of around 450,000 distinct CDR3 sequences, with about a third occurring once and the leading ten covering roughly an eighth. The source of this sequence is a human donor in good health (CMV status not recorded). Some clones in this sample may be carry-over from other donors' samples. V and J are TRBV20-1 and TRBJ1-6; unclear D gene. Specimen: PBMCs. DNA of the CDR3: TGCAGTGCTAGAGTGGCCGTATATAATTCACCCCTCCACTTT. Translation: CSARVAVYNSPLHF.